A selection of T cell receptor beta chains follows, all from one sample in a study of human T cells and chemical hapten exposure. Via MiXCR, TCRdb re-called the RACE reads, giving one row per CDR3 protein. The sample contains about 140,000 distinct CDR3 sequences, about 10% of which appear only once. The sample in question was whole blood, obtained in connection with sensitization to the hapten diphenylcyclopropenone (DPC). The receptors were gathered from a woman in her 50s with alopecia areata. Some clones in this sample may be carry-over from other donors' samples. Each CDR3 is given with its conserved first and last residue. The D gene is left open where the match is weak. Clone size appears in some rows only: once, few, many, or a class for an expanded clone.

clone_size	j_call	v_call	d_call	cdr3_aa
few	TRBJ2-2	TRBV7-9	NA	CASSLDVNTGELFF
few	TRBJ1-5	TRBV7-9	TRBD1	CASSQAGGGQPQHF
many	TRBJ2-7	TRBV6-2/TRBV6-3	NA	CASSYLAGQGSYEQYF
NA	TRBJ2-2	TRBV3-1	NA	CASSQPRTGELFF
few	TRBJ2-7	TRBV18	TRBD1	CASSPATGWHEQYF
few	TRBJ2-1	TRBV7-3	TRBD2	CASSYAVGGRGNEQFF
NA	TRBJ2-2	TRBV9	TRBD2	CASSMGLAGPTGELFF
few	TRBJ2-7	TRBV6-2/TRBV6-3	NA	CASMGLGINSYEQYF
few	TRBJ2-7	TRBV20-1	TRBD2	CSAREGLAGVEQYF
many	TRBJ2-7	TRBV5-1	TRBD2	CASSHGLAEFEQYF
few	TRBJ1-5	TRBV7-2	NA	CASSLDPSQPQHF
many	TRBJ1-2	TRBV3-1	NA	CASSQDSGFGNYGYTF
NA	TRBJ2-1	TRBV4-3	TRBD2	CASSQDGSGTSGDEQFF
NA	TRBJ1-1	TRBV2	NA	CASSGQFSNTEAFF
NA	TRBJ2-5	TRBV20-1	TRBD2	CSATGLAGEQQETQYF
many	TRBJ1-5	TRBV30	NA	CAWSVKGDQPQHF
many	TRBJ1-2	TRBV3-1	NA	CASSQGPAIADGYTF
many	TRBJ2-1	TRBV28	NA	CASSLPGQGTYNEQFF
few	TRBJ2-2	TRBV5-1	NA	CASSWGGGNTGELFF
many	TRBJ2-2	TRBV24-1	NA	CATSASPGQGTGELFF
many	TRBJ2-1	TRBV7-8	TRBD1	CASSGRQGGVLALYNEQFF
NA	TRBJ1-2	TRBV7-3	TRBD1	CASSLDRDYGYTF
many	TRBJ1-1	TRBV18	NA	CASSGGARDNSEAFF
many	TRBJ1-5	TRBV12-3/TRBV12-4	NA	CASSFGQHSNQPQHF
many	TRBJ2-7	TRBV11-2	NA	CASSLDRAYEQYF
NA	TRBJ2-1	TRBV6-2/TRBV6-3	NA	CASSDARRSYNEQFF
many	TRBJ2-1	TRBV10-3	TRBD1	CAISGRQGNEQFF
many	TRBJ1-5	TRBV20-1	NA	CSARDQGRSNQPQHF